This is a list of T cell receptor beta chains from one sample in a study of beta chain features in type 1 diabetes. Assay: immunoSEQ multiplex PCR; the TCRdb copy retains only in-frame clones and omits some. This table holds hundreds of thousands of clones, 13% to 15% found once. The sample comprised naive CD4+ T cells from blood. The receptor source for this set is a middle-aged woman in good health. Both conserved end residues are part of each CDR3. A D gene is named only where the DNA matches it firmly. Clone size is not always given. Where it is, it says once, few, many or a class for expanded clones.

length: 17
J: TRBJ2-5
V: TRBV29-1
D: .
size: .
CDR3: CSVEDLPPYRVVETQYF
DNA: TGCAGCGTTGAAGATCTACCCCCATACAGGGTCGTAGAGACCCAGTACTTC

length: 16
J: TRBJ1-1
V: TRBV19
D: TRBD1
size: .
CDR3: CAVTQGQGGQGTEAFF
DNA: TGTGCCGTAACCCAAGGACAGGGAGGTCAAGGGACTGAAGCTTTCTTT

length: 16
J: TRBJ2-4
V: TRBV2
D: TRBD2
size: .
CDR3: CASSAPGLAGGDIQYF
DNA: TGTGCCAGCAGTGCACCTGGACTAGCGGGGGGGGACATTCAGTACTTC

length: 15
J: TRBJ1-2
V: TRBV28
D: .
size: .
CDR3: CASSSSSGVGYGYTF
DNA: TGTGCCAGCAGTTCCTCTTCGGGGGTTGGCTATGGCTACACCTTC

length: 15
J: TRBJ2-7
V: TRBV11-2
D: TRBD1
size: .
CDR3: CASSQISQGPRGPYF
DNA: TGTGCCAGCAGTCAAATTTCACAGGGGCCTCGTGGACCGTACTTC

length: 15
J: TRBJ1-2
V: TRBV5-4
D: .
size: few
CDR3: CASSLSGVVDYGYTF
DNA: TGTGCCAGCAGCTTATCCGGGGTCGTCGACTATGGCTACACCTTC

length: 13
J: TRBJ2-7
V: TRBV2
D: .
size: .
CDR3: CASILANRYEQYF
DNA: .

length: 13
J: TRBJ2-2
V: TRBV7-2
D: .
size: .
CDR3: CASTRTTRGELFF
DNA: TGTGCCAGCACGAGAACTACCCGAGGGGAGCTGTTTTTT

length: 15
J: TRBJ2-5
V: TRBV9
D: TRBD2
size: .
CDR3: CASSPLAGGGATQYF
DNA: TGTGCCAGCAGCCCTCTAGCGGGGGGGGGAGCGACCCAGTACTTC

length: 14
J: TRBJ2-5
V: TRBV12-5
D: .
size: .
CDR3: CASGLRRTQETQYF
DNA: TGTGCTAGTGGTTTGAGACGGACACAAGAGACCCAGTACTTC

length: 17
J: TRBJ1-6
V: TRBV5-1
D: .
size: .
CDR3: CASSNSAGSSYNSPLHF
DNA: TGCGCCAGCAGCAACTCGGCGGGAAGCTCCTATAATTCACCCCTCCACTTT

length: 15
J: TRBJ1-1
V: TRBV5-1
D: TRBD1
size: .
CDR3: CASSLPGTASTEAFF
DNA: TGCGCCAGCAGCTTGCCCGGGACAGCGAGCACTGAAGCTTTCTTT

length: 15
J: TRBJ1-3
V: TRBV18
D: .
size: .
CDR3: CASSPQGYSGNTIYF
DNA: TGTGCCAGCTCACCACAGGGGTACTCTGGAAACACCATATATTTT

length: 15
J: TRBJ2-7
V: TRBV23-1
D: .
size: few
CDR3: CAISTAEGQPYEQYF
DNA: TGCGCCATCTCAACCGCTGAGGGTCAACCCTACGAGCAGTACTTC

length: 15
J: TRBJ2-3
V: TRBV6-5
D: .
size: .
CDR3: CASSYAGGQTDTQYF
DNA: TGTGCCAGCAGTTACGCCGGGGGGCAGACAGATACGCAGTATTTT

length: 13
J: TRBJ1-2
V: TRBV18
D: TRBD1
size: few
CDR3: CASSPGQAYGYTF
DNA: TGTGCCAGCTCACCCGGACAGGCCTATGGCTACACCTTC

length: 14
J: TRBJ2-5
V: TRBV11-2
D: .
size: few
CDR3: CASSLGASRETQYF
DNA: TGTGCCAGCAGCTTAGGGGCCAGCCGGGAGACCCAGTACTTC

length: 13
J: TRBJ2-1
V: TRBV7-9
D: .
size: few
CDR3: CASSLTANNEQFF
DNA: TGTGCCAGCAGCTTGACAGCTAACAATGAGCAGTTCTTC

length: 15
J: TRBJ2-1
V: TRBV15
D: TRBD1
size: .
CDR3: CATSRGGQGYNEQFF
DNA: TGTGCCACCAGCAGGGGAGGACAGGGGTACAATGAGCAGTTCTTC

length: 15
J: TRBJ2-5
V: TRBV9
D: TRBD2
size: .
CDR3: CASSVGAGGGETQYF
DNA: TGTGCCAGCAGCGTAGGTGCGGGGGGCGGGGAGACCCAGTACTTC

length: 14
J: TRBJ1-2
V: TRBV7-2
D: TRBD1
size: .
CDR3: CASSGRDSPPRYTF
DNA: TGTGCCAGCAGCGGCCGGGACAGTCCCCCGCGCTACACCTTC

length: 16
J: TRBJ2-3
V: TRBV14
D: .
size: few
CDR3: CASSGQQGFGPDTQYF
DNA: TGTGCCAGCAGCGGCCAACAGGGTTTTGGACCAGATACGCAGTATTTT

length: 14
J: TRBJ1-6
V: TRBV19
D: TRBD1
size: .
CDR3: CASSVDRANSPLHF
DNA: TGTGCCAGTAGTGTGGACAGGGCTAATTCACCCCTCCACTTT

length: 15
J: TRBJ2-7
V: TRBV28
D: .
size: few
CDR3: CASSPPQGGIYEQYF
DNA: TGTGCCAGCAGTCCTCCCCAGGGGGGCATCTACGAGCAGTACTTC

length: 16
J: TRBJ2-7
V: TRBV4-3
D: TRBD2
size: .
CDR3: CASSQVYGGSYYEQYF
DNA: TGCGCCAGCAGCCAAGTTTACGGGGGGAGTTACTACGAGCAGTACTTC

length: 13
J: TRBJ1-6
V: TRBV29-1
D: .
size: .
CDR3: CSVTDRYNSPLHF
DNA: TGCAGCGTGACCGACAGGTATAATTCACCCCTCCACTTT

length: 13
J: TRBJ1-1
V: TRBV7-8
D: .
size: .
CDR3: CASSGMGGTEAFF
DNA: TGTGCCAGCAGCGGAATGGGGGGAACTGAAGCTTTCTTT

length: 14
J: TRBJ2-5
V: TRBV4-3
D: .
size: .
CDR3: CASSRLGGRETQYF
DNA: TGCGCCAGCAGCCGCCTCGGGGGTAGGGAGACCCAGTACTTC